The clone carrying this T cell receptor beta chain appeared a few times. This may arise from a read error, as a much more abundant clone is one base away. The sample belongs to a study of tumor and adjacent non-tumor tissue in lung cancer. No cell sorting was done before RNA was extracted from the tissue. The library came from three nested PCR rounds adapted from ARM-PCR protocols. TCRdb analysed the multiplex PCR reads with MiXCR anew, one entry per CDR3 protein. The sample lists fewer than 150,000 distinct CDR3 sequences, 60% to 70% occurring once. The CDR3 is 16 amino acids. The germline gives CDR1 MNHEY, CDR2 SVGAGI. Germline trimming cut 7 bases from V and 6 bases from J; bases unmatched to any gene: 13.

The material sequenced was lung tumor tissue. The chain uses TRBV6-5 and TRBJ2-3; 10 nucleotides agree with TRBD2. This TCR came from a man in his sixties with small cell lung cancer. CDR3 nucleotide sequence: TGTGCCAGCACTTCCAAGAAAGCGGGAGGGAGGGATACGCAGTATTTT. Amino acids: CASTSKKAGGRDTQYF.